This T cell receptor (beta chain) comes out of a study of blood T cell repertoires in COVID-19. Looking at the study overall: PBMCs, B-cell-depleted T cells, or T cells were the source of the cDNA or gDNA that made up the material.

After removal of 5 bases from V and 5 bases from J, the junction contained 6 bases not matched to a gene. Germline V gives CDR1 MGHDK, CDR2 SYGVNS. The CDR3 is made up of 14 amino acids. Authors' methods: Nucleated cell number was recorded as an estimate derived from reference gene primer amplification. Method: immunoSEQ multiplex PCR; TCRdb's copy keeps in-frame clones and lacks some. V, J and clone size are those of that table, while D and trimming were read from the DNA. The data hold fewer than 95,000 clones, with approximately 90% observed a single time. The genes are TRBV25-1 and TRBJ1-1, with TRBD1 identical over 9 bases. This TCR came from a man in his fifties with acute or convalescent COVID-19. Sequencing used peripheral blood. CDR3: CASSRTGVVTEAFF. CDR3 nucleotides: TGTGCCAGCAGTAGGACAGGGGTTGTGACTGAAGCTTTCTTT.